The 8 T cell receptor beta chains below all came from one sample that was sequenced in a study of blood T cell repertoires in COVID-19. Repertoires were generated with immunoSEQ multiplex PCR, while TCRdb's copy carries only in-frame clones and drops some. The sample lists around 200,000 clones; 70% to 85% were seen once. Sequencing used peripheral blood. The receptors derive from a woman aged 45-65 years with acute or convalescent COVID-19.

The J gene is TRBJ1-5, the V gene TRBV24-1, with D possibly TRBD1 on 5 matching bases. CDR1 and CDR2 (germline): KGHDR, SFDVKD. Trimming cost V 5 bases and J 3 bases, with 10 bases left between them. This CDR3 is built from 14 residues. The CDR3 sequence: CATSAGFDNQPQHF. In DNA form, the CDR3 reads TGTGCCACCAGTGCAGGGTTTGACAATCAGCCCCAGCATTTT.

The V gene is TRBV30, the J gene TRBJ1-2, with a tentative D call TRBD1 (5 bases). Germline V lookup: CDR1 GTSNPN, CDR2 SVGIG (reference sequence). V was shortened by 5 bases and J by 8 bases, with 15 bases between the two germline ends. This CDR3 has 12 amino acids. CDR3 DNA sequence: TGTGCCTGGCGCCAACTGCGGGGCGGCTACACCTTC. This translates into CAWRQLRGGYTF.

This clone was seen a handful of times. The V gene is TRBV12-3 or TRBV12-4, the J gene TRBJ2-1, with D hard to call. V lost 4 bases to trimming and J lost 7 bases, with 11 bases between them. This CDR3 has 13 residues. The CDR3, as DNA: TGTGCCAGCAGTTCTCACAGTGCTAATGAGCAGTTCTTC. Amino acids: CASSSHSANEQFF.

The sample holds one count of this clone. The V gene is TRBV18, the J gene TRBJ1-5; no reliable D call. The V end lost 2 bases, the J end lost 3 bases, and 14 bases lay between the germline ends. This CDR3 contains 16 residues. Per the germline V gene, CDR1 is KGHSH and CDR2 is LQKENI. The CDR3 bases are TGTGCCAGCTCACCAGTCGGCAGGTTAACCAATCAGCCCCAGCATTTT. Protein sequence: CASSPVGRLTNQPQHF.

This chain uses TRBV4-1 with TRBJ2-2, with D unclear. The germline V and J ends were trimmed by 0 bases and 9 bases, with 17 bases remaining between them. There are 16 residues in the CDR3. CDR1 is MGHRA and CDR2 is YSYEKL in the germline V gene. The CDR3 nucleotides are TGCGCCAGCAGCCAAGATCGCACAGCCTATGGCCGGGAGCTGTTTTTT. Translated: CASSQDRTAYGRELFF.

This clone was seen only once. The chain recombines TRBV7-2 with TRBJ1-5; D unresolved. Trimming shortened V by 1 base and J by 7 bases, and 11 bases separated the two germline ends. Per the germline V gene, CDR1 is SGHTA and CDR2 is FQGNSA. The length of the CDR3 is 14 residues. The CDR3 loop is CASSLVWSSQPQHF. The CDR3 DNA reads as TGTGCCAGCAGCTTAGTTTGGAGCAGCCAGCCCCAGCATTTT.

V usage is TRBV18 and J usage is TRBJ1-1, with no clear D. Germline V gene sequence: CDR1 KGHSH, CDR2 LQKENI. The V end was cut by 3 bases, the J end by 1 base, with 6 bases between. The CDR3 is 13 amino acids. The CDR3 loop is CASSPGENTEAFF. DNA for the CDR3: TGTGCCAGCTCACCGGGAGAGAACACTGAAGCTTTCTTT. The variable domain in full, completed from reference TRBV18 and TRBJ1-1, reads NAGVMQNPRHLVRRRGQEARLRCSPMKGHSHVYWYRQLPEEGLKFMVYLQKENIIDESGMPKERFSAEFPKEGPSILRIQQVVRGDSAAYFCASSPGENTEAFFGQGTRLTVV.

The chain has TRBV18 and TRBJ2-3; D is possibly TRBD2 (6 bases). The V end was cut by 4 bases, the J end by 0 bases, with 8 bases between. Per the germline V gene, CDR1 is KGHSH and CDR2 is LQKENI. The CDR3 is 14 residues long. In nucleotides, the CDR3 is TGTGCCAGCTCACGAGGGACTAGCACAGATACGCAGTATTTT. Translated: CASSRGTSTDTQYF. The full variable domain, its missing parts supplied by reference TRBV18 and TRBJ2-3, is NAGVMQNPRHLVRRRGQEARLRCSPMKGHSHVYWYRQLPEEGLKFMVYLQKENIIDESGMPKERFSAEFPKEGPSILRIQQVVRGDSAAYFCASSRGTSTDTQYFGPGTRLTVL.